The TCR beta chain under discussion was sequenced for a study of blood T cell repertoires in COVID-19. Study context: The study drew acute and convalescent COVID-19 samples from the United States, Italy and Spain.

Sequenced by immunoSEQ multiplex PCR; TCRdb stores in-frame clones only, minus some. The sample lists 350,000 to 400,000 clones; roughly 90% were seen once. Looked up from germline, CDR1 is SGHTA and CDR2 is FQGNSA. The CDR3 runs 15 residues. V shed 2 bases and J shed 2 bases, with 12 bases lying between them. Patients of the Seattle cohort, enrolled during active infection, were followed longitudinally. The chain recombines TRBV7-2 with TRBJ1-1, with D possibly matching TRBD1 (5 bases). Input material: peripheral blood. The source is a woman aged 55-69 years with COVID-19, enrolled during active disease. CDR3 bases: TGTGCCAGCAGCTTACGGATGACAGCCAACACTGAAGCTTTCTTT. As protein: CASSLRMTANTEAFF.